These 19 T cell receptor beta chains originate from one sample sequenced in a study of neurological immune-mediated disorders. TCRdb called the 5' RACE reads again in MiXCR, with one record for every CDR3 protein. The sample consists of about 66,000 distinct CDR3 sequences, nearly 3.5% of them appearing once. Sequencing used PBMCs. Receptors were obtained from a man aged 35-49 years with multiple sclerosis.

This clonotype appeared many times. Here the CDR3 DNA reads TGTGCCAGCAGCCTACGACAGGGGGTGTTGAACACTGAAGCTTTCTTT. Its translation: CASSLRQGVLNTEAFF. The chain has TRBV7-9 and TRBJ1-1, with 9 bases matching TRBD1. This CDR3 is 16 amino acids long. Germline trimming cut 5 bases from V and 0 bases from J; bases unmatched to any gene: 7. Per germline, CDR1 SEHNR and CDR2 FQNEAQ (reference sequence).

This clonotype was seen repeatedly, ten times or more. This chain links TRBV7-6 with TRBJ2-1; D uncertain. The CDR3 is 12 amino acids. CDR1 and CDR2 (germline): SGHVS, FNYEAQ. The V gene lost 1 base and the J gene lost 10 bases, with 8 bases spanning the gap. For the CDR3, the DNA is TGTGCCAGCAGCTTAGGGGTTTTAGAGCAGTTCTTC. Translating gives CASSLGVLEQFF.

This clonotype was detected ten times or more. V usage is TRBV29-1 and J usage is TRBJ2-5; D tentatively reads TRBD1 or TRBD2 (6 bases each). With 4 bases removed from V and 4 bases from J, the gap between germline ends came to 10 bases. Germline CDR1 reads SQVTM; CDR2 reads ANQGSEA. This CDR3 region has 12 residues. DNA for the CDR3: TGCAGCGTTGGGGGGGCCGCAGAGACCCAGTACTTC. Encoded protein: CSVGGAAETQYF.

At least ten counts were recorded for this clonotype. CDR3 residues: CASSARQGVVDEQYF. In nucleotides, the CDR3 is TGTGCCAGCAGCGCCAGACAGGGTGTGGTTGACGAGCAGTACTTC. J is TRBJ2-7 and V is TRBV7-9; 7 bases are a match to TRBD1. Germline CDR1 and CDR2: SEHNR and FQNEAQ (reference sequence). Trimming took 5 bases from V and 5 from J; bases not matched to a gene: 12. This CDR3 is built from 15 residues. Based on the CDR3 plus reference TRBV7-9 and TRBJ2-7, the full variable domain is DTGVSQNPRHKITKRGQNVTFRCDPISEHNRLYWYRQTLGQGPEFLTYFQNEAQLEKSRLLSDRFSAERPKGSFSTLEIQRTEQGDSAMYLCASSARQGVVDEQYFGPGTRLTVT.

This clonotype occurred many times. J is TRBJ2-7 and V is TRBV12-3 or TRBV12-4; D gene unclear. The length of the CDR3 is 14 residues. V was trimmed by 7 bases and J by 5 bases, leaving 18 bases between them. This CDR3 reads CASTLNSISDEQYF. The DNA for the CDR3 is TGTGCCAGCACCCTGAACAGCATTTCCGACGAGCAGTACTTC.

This clonotype was counted many times. The V call is TRBV6-5, the J call TRBJ2-3; D is possibly TRBD1 (5 bases). Germline V gene sequence: CDR1 MNHEY, CDR2 SVGAGI. The CDR3 runs to 14 residues. Between the trimmed V and J ends, which lost 4 bases and 4 bases, there was a span of 12 bases. The CDR3 DNA follows: TGTGCCAGCAGTTTAGGGGTTGGTGCAGATACGCAGTATTTT. This gives the protein CASSLGVGADTQYF.

This clonotype was seen repeatedly, ten times or more. The rearrangement links TRBV15 to TRBJ2-1; TRBD2 is a possible D gene (6 bases). The CDR3 is 22 residues long. The germline CDR1 and CDR2 sequences are LNHNV and YYDKDF (reference sequence). The V end lost 3 bases, the J end lost 4 bases, and 34 bases lay between the germline ends. The CDR3: CATSSGLIGREGHSLTYNEQFF. The CDR3, as DNA: TGTGCCACCAGCAGCGGCCTAATTGGGCGGGAAGGCCATTCCCTTACTTACAATGAGCAGTTCTTC.

This clonotype showed up many times. V usage is TRBV5-1 and J usage is TRBJ2-3; TRBD2 matches at 10 bases. The CDR3 length is 15 residues. With 4 bases clipped from V and 7 bases from J, the junction kept 9 bases outside the gene matches. Germline CDR1 and CDR2: SGHRS and YFSETQ. The CDR3 is CASSLGSGRGNTQYF. CDR3 DNA: TGCGCCAGCAGCCTCGGAAGCGGGAGGGGAAATACGCAGTATTTT.

With regard to this clonotype: This sequence may be a read error, since a much larger clone differs from it by one base. The chain carries TRBV20-1 and TRBJ2-5; TRBD2 matches at 10 bases. The CDR3 sequence is 14 residues long. Germline loops: CDR1 DFQATT, CDR2 SNEGSKA (reference sequence). The CDR3 reads CSASQAGGRENQYF. The DNA of the CDR3 is TGCAGTGCTAGTCAAGCGGGAGGGCGTGAGAACCAGTACTTC.

The sample holds many counts of this clonotype. The rearrangement joins TRBV7-8 to TRBJ2-7; unclear D gene. Trimming shortened V by 5 bases and J by 7 bases, and 12 bases separated the two germline ends. The CDR3 is 12 amino acids. Germline loops: CDR1 SGHVS, CDR2 FQNEAQ. This CDR3 reads CASSQSRQEQYF. CDR3 nucleotides: TGTGCCAGCAGCCAGAGCCGGCAGGAGCAGTACTTC.

This clonotype was counted at least ten times. The chain combines TRBV27 with TRBJ1-1; D unclear. V was cut by 4 bases and J by 0 bases, with 6 bases left in between. Per germline, CDR1 MNHEY and CDR2 SMNVEV (reference sequence). This CDR3 has 13 residues. The CDR3 reads CASSSILNTEAFF. CDR3 nucleotide sequence: TGTGCCAGCAGTTCGATTTTGAACACTGAAGCTTTCTTT.

This clonotype was counted at least ten times. The chain is built from TRBV12-3 or TRBV12-4 and TRBJ1-2; weak D call: TRBD1 (5 bases). V was trimmed by 5 bases and J by 3 bases, leaving 10 bases between them. The CDR3 has 13 amino acids. The CDR3, as DNA: TGTGCCAGCAGTCCCCGGGGCGACTATGGCTACACCTTC. Translating it yields CASSPRGDYGYTF.

This clonotype qualifies as medium-sized. V is TRBV27 and J is TRBJ2-3; D perhaps matches TRBD1 (6 bases). CDR1 MNHEY and CDR2 SMNVEV come from the germline V gene (reference sequence). The CDR3 length is 14 residues. V was clipped by 7 bases and J by 4 bases, with 15 bases between them. CDR3 sequence: CASNSQGFADTQYF. Here the CDR3 DNA reads TGTGCCAGCAATTCACAGGGTTTTGCAGATACGCAGTATTTT.

This clonotype was seen many times. This sequence joins TRBV20-1 and TRBJ1-2; TRBD1 agrees at 9 bases. Germline assignment: CDR1 DFQATT and CDR2 SNEGSKA (reference sequence). This CDR3 region has 16 residues. The V gene end was trimmed by 0 bases and the J gene end by 2 bases; junction bases not matched to a gene: 7. The CDR3 spells CSARDATGGANYGYTF. CDR3 nucleotides: TGCAGTGCTAGAGATGCAACAGGGGGCGCAAACTATGGCTACACCTTC.

In regard to this clonotype: Mismatch with germline at one junction end may stem from a read error. The rearrangement joins TRBV7-6 to TRBJ2-1; D tentatively reads TRBD1 or TRBD2 (5 bases each). Germline loops: CDR1 SGHVS, CDR2 FNYEAQ. The CDR3 loop spans 13 amino acids. CDR3 sequence reads: CASSPRAGDAGMF. CDR3 nucleotide sequence: TGTGCCAGCAGCCCGAGGGCCGGGGACGCAGGGATGTTC.

This clonotype appeared many times. The DNA for the CDR3 is TGTGCCACCAGCACAGAACAGGGGGCACCTTATGGCTACACCTTC. It is translated as CATSTEQGAPYGYTF. This chain joins TRBV15 and TRBJ1-2; 9 positions agree with TRBD1. Trimming removed 4 bases from V and 5 bases from J; junction bases left unmatched: 8. Germline CDR1 and CDR2: LNHNV and YYDKDF (reference sequence). The CDR3 covers 15 residues.

In its sample, this clonotype was seen many times. The V and J genes are TRBV20-1 and TRBJ1-2, with 8 bases identical to TRBD1. The CDR3 runs 13 residues. Looked up from germline, CDR1 is DFQATT and CDR2 is SNEGSKA (reference sequence). V lost 1 base to trimming and J lost 2 bases; unmatched junction nucleotides: 0. In nucleotides, the CDR3 is TGCAGTGCTAGAGGACAGGGGAACTATGGCTACACCTTC. This sequence encodes CSARGQGNYGYTF.

This clonotype has at least ten counts. The J gene is TRBJ2-6, the V gene TRBV29-1, with D possibly being TRBD1 or TRBD2 (6 bases each). There are 13 residues in the CDR3. CDR1 is SQVTM and CDR2 is ANQGSEA in the germline V gene. The V end was cut by 6 bases, the J end by 2 bases, with 8 bases between. DNA for the CDR3: TGCAGCGTGGAGGGGGCTGGGGCCAACGTCCTGACTTTC. Protein product: CSVEGAGANVLTF.

For this clonotype: A read error may account for a junction end that differs from germline. The chain has TRBV7-2 and TRBJ1-6; possible D gene TRBD1, 5 bases. Germline V gene data show CDR1 as SGHTA and CDR2 as FQGNSA. The CDR3 has 16 amino acids. The CDR3, as DNA: TGTGCCAGCAGCGACAAGGGACGTTGGAATAATTCAACCCTCAACTTT. Its translation: CASSDKGRWNNSTLNF.